One sample yielded the 31 T cell receptor beta chains listed below, sequenced in a study of blood T cell repertoires in COVID-19. Sequenced by immunoSEQ multiplex PCR; TCRdb stores in-frame clones only, minus some. The profile shows some 300,000 clones, more than 70% of them singletons. Sequencing was performed on peripheral blood. The source of these receptors is a woman aged 30 to 39 who had recovered from COVID-19.

The chain employs TRBV5-1 and TRBJ2-1; TRBD2 agrees at 10 bases. This CDR3 region has 14 residues. The V gene's germline CDR1 is SGHRS and CDR2 YFSETQ. V shed 0 bases and J 7 bases; nucleotides not matched to a gene: 1. CDR3 sequence: CASSLVGLANEQFF. In DNA form, the CDR3 reads TGCGCCAGCAGCTTGGTGGGACTAGCGAATGAGCAGTTCTTC.

The chain joins TRBV2 to TRBJ2-7, with 10 bases identical to TRBD1. Unmatched junction bases numbered 1, after V lost 5 bases and J lost 0 bases. CDR3 length: 14 residues. Germline CDR1 is SNHLY and CDR2 is FYNNEI. The CDR3 nucleotides are TGTGCCAGCAGTTGGACAGGGGGCTCCTACGAGCAGTACTTC. Its translation is CASSWTGGSYEQYF. The variable domain in full, with the rest retrieved from reference TRBV2 and TRBJ2-7, is EPEVTQTPSHQVTQMGQEVILRCVPISNHLYFYWYRQILGQKVEFLVSFYNNEISEKSEIFDDQFSVERPDGSNFTLKIRSTKLEDSAMYFCASSWTGGSYEQYFGPGTRLTVT.

V and J are TRBV12-3 or TRBV12-4 and TRBJ1-2; D is possibly TRBD1 (6 bases). This CDR3 is built from 10 residues. V was pared by 5 bases and J by 13 bases, with 11 bases between. The CDR3, as DNA: TGTGCCAGCAGTCCAGGGGATCTCACCTTC. It translates to CASSPGDLTF.

The chain combines TRBV18 with TRBJ1-4; 8 nucleotides match TRBD1. The germline V gene encodes CDR1 KGHSH and CDR2 LQKENI. The V gene end was trimmed by 4 bases and the J gene end by 7 bases; junction bases not matched to a gene: 11. This CDR3 region has 16 residues. The CDR3 DNA reads TGTGCCAGCTCACTCGCAACGGGACAGGCGCCTGAAAAACTGTTTTTT. This codes for CASSLATGQAPEKLFF.

The genes are TRBV2 and TRBJ2-2; no definite D call. V lost 6 bases and J lost 0, with 17 bases in between. Germline V gene sequence: CDR1 SNHLY, CDR2 FYNNEI. The CDR3 is 17 amino acids. CDR3 nucleotide sequence: TGTGCCAGCAGCCCCTCGGAGACCTACTCGAACACCGGGGAGCTGTTTTTT. Protein sequence: CASSPSETYSNTGELFF.

The chain carries TRBV11-2 and TRBJ1-1; D ambiguous. CDR3 length equals 12 residues. Germline-derived CDR1 and CDR2 are SGHAT and FQNNGV. Trimming took off 8 bases at V and 5 bases at J, with 12 bases between the two ends. The CDR3 DNA reads as TGTGCCAGCGGGAGTCTTGGGACTGAAGCTTTCTTT. This codes for CASGSLGTEAFF.

The chain combines TRBV9 with TRBJ1-3, with 8 bases matching TRBD1. Trimming took 4 bases from V and 0 from J; bases not matched to a gene: 9. The length of the CDR3 is 17 residues. The germline V gene encodes CDR1 SGDLS and CDR2 YYNGEE. The CDR3 protein is CASSPRQGMSSGNTIYF. The CDR3, as DNA: TGTGCCAGCAGCCCCCGACAGGGGATGAGCTCTGGAAACACCATATATTTT.

The V and J genes are TRBV10-3 and TRBJ2-4, with TRBD2 matching 8 bases. V dropped 3 bases and J dropped 1; count of bases not matched to a gene: 17. The CDR3 totals 20 residues. CDR1 is ENHRY, CDR2 SYGVKD, per germline. The CDR3 nucleotides are TGTGCCATCAGTGATATAGGGGTCTCCGGCGGGGGGCCGGCCAAAAACATTCAGTACTTC. It yields the protein CAISDIGVSGGGPAKNIQYF.

The chain uses TRBV7-2 and TRBJ2-3; D is perhaps TRBD2 (5 bases). Deletions cut 5 bases from V and 0 bases from J, with 12 bases between. The CDR3 length is 15 residues. Germline loops: CDR1 SGHTA, CDR2 FQGNSA. The CDR3 bases are TGTGCCAGCAGCCCTAAAGCGGCTAGCACAGATACGCAGTATTTT. Translation: CASSPKAASTDTQYF.

The V and J genes are TRBV19 and TRBJ1-2; 8 nucleotides agree with TRBD1. V was clipped by 4 bases and J by 4 bases; unmatched bases: 5. Germline V lookup: CDR1 LNHDA, CDR2 SQIVND (reference sequence). The CDR3 extends over 14 amino acids. The CDR3 protein is CASSTRTGSYGYTF. CDR3 DNA sequence: TGTGCCAGTAGTACCCGGACAGGGAGCTATGGCTACACCTTC.

This chain joins TRBV6-5 and TRBJ2-3; 12 bases align to TRBD2. The CDR3 has 15 amino acids. From germline, CDR1 is MNHEY and CDR2 SVGAGI. Trimming at V came to 0 bases and at J to 5 bases, leaving 0 bases not matched to a gene. This chain's CDR3 is CASSYSTSGGDTQYF. For the CDR3, the DNA is TGTGCCAGCAGTTACTCGACTAGCGGGGGAGATACGCAGTATTTT.

In DNA, the CDR3 is TGTGCCAGCAGTGTCCAGGGGTACACTGAAGCTTTCTTT. Translating it yields CASSVQGYTEAFF. The chain recombines TRBV2 with TRBJ1-1; maybe TRBD1 (6 bases). The CDR3 is 13 residues long. CDR1 SNHLY and CDR2 FYNNEI come from the germline V gene. V was clipped by 4 bases and J by 3 bases, with 9 bases between them.

The chain carries TRBV5-1 and TRBJ1-1; D call uncertain. Per germline, CDR1 SGHRS and CDR2 YFSETQ. Deletions cut 4 bases from V and 1 base from J, with 17 bases between. This CDR3 spans 16 amino acids. The DNA for the CDR3 is TGCGCCAGCAGCCGATCGGGGTTTTGGAGGAACACTGAAGCTTTCTTT. It translates to CASSRSGFWRNTEAFF.

This clone appeared once. The gene calls are TRBV7-8 and TRBJ1-2; TRBD1 matches at 7 bases. CDR1 SGHVS and CDR2 FQNEAQ come from the germline V gene. The CDR3 totals 15 residues. With V trimmed by 1 base and J by 4 bases, 6 bases remained unmatched. The CDR3 reads CASSLGQGGRYGYTF. DNA of the CDR3: TGTGCCAGCAGCTTAGGACAGGGAGGACGCTATGGCTACACCTTC.

The genes are TRBV27 and TRBJ2-7, with D possibly TRBD2 on 7 matching bases. V was clipped by 5 bases and J by 2 bases, with 19 bases between them. The CDR3 consists of 16 residues. Germline values: CDR1 MNHEY, CDR2 SMNVEV (reference sequence). The CDR3 DNA reads as TGTGCCAGCAGTACCTACGGGGGGCCAGGGCCCTACGAGCAGTACTTC. It codes for CASSTYGGPGPYEQYF.

This clone has only a few counts. The chain joins TRBV3-1 (or the pseudogene TRBV3-2) to TRBJ2-7; 8 nucleotides align to TRBD2. The CDR3 loop spans 16 amino acids. CDR1 is LGHDT, CDR2 YNNKEL, per germline (reference sequence). Trimming removed 1 base from V and 2 bases from J; junction bases left unmatched: 7. DNA for the CDR3: TGTGCCAGCAGCCAAGGGTTTACGGGGGGGACCTACGAGCAGTACTTC. Protein: CASSQGFTGGTYEQYF.

This chain links TRBV2 with TRBJ2-7, with D possibly matching TRBD1 (6 bases). Trimming shortened V by 5 bases and J by 1 base, and 18 bases separated the two germline ends. The length of the CDR3 is 16 residues. Germline V gene sequence: CDR1 SNHLY, CDR2 FYNNEI. CDR3 region: CASSPGESQISYEQYF. CDR3 sequence (DNA): TGTGCCAGCAGTCCAGGGGAGTCCCAGATTTCCTACGAGCAGTACTTC.

J is TRBJ1-2 and V is TRBV4-1; unclear D gene. The CDR3 contains 18 residues. The germline V gene encodes CDR1 MGHRA and CDR2 YSYEKL. With 5 bases removed from V and 0 bases from J, the gap between germline ends came to 22 bases. The chain's CDR3 is CASSSQTPGLRANYGYTF. The CDR3 region has the DNA TGCGCCAGCAGCTCCCAGACACCAGGACTGCGAGCTAACTATGGCTACACCTTC.

This chain connects TRBV27 to TRBJ1-2; 7 bases are shared with TRBD1. Germline V gene data show CDR1 as MNHEY and CDR2 as SMNVEV (reference sequence). V gave up 4 bases and J gave up 2 bases; unmatched junction bases: 7. The CDR3 totals 15 residues. The CDR3 reads CASSSDRQGNYGYTF. CDR3 sequence (DNA): TGTGCCAGCAGTTCGGACCGACAGGGAAACTATGGCTACACCTTC.

This chain connects TRBV5-1 to TRBJ2-3; TRBD1 aligns across 7 bases. CDR3 length: 15 amino acids. Germline V gene lookup returns CDR1 SGHRS and CDR2 YFSETQ. With V trimmed by 4 bases and J by 0 bases, 5 bases remained unmatched. The CDR3 sequence: CASSQRDRSTDTQYF. CDR3 coding DNA: TGCGCCAGCAGCCAACGGGACAGAAGCACAGATACGCAGTATTTT.

This chain links TRBV21-1 with TRBJ2-1; TRBD1 reflects the table's D call only, with no check against the DNA. TRBV21-1 is described as a pseudogene. The length of the CDR3 is 13 residues. CDR3: CASSKVWGHEQFF. CDR3 sequence (DNA): TGTGCCAGCAGCAAAGTCTGGGGGCATGAGCAGTTCTTC.

This clone was observed a single time. This chain uses TRBV5-4 with TRBJ2-7; TRBD1 matches 8 bases. The CDR3 loop spans 20 amino acids. With V trimmed by 3 bases and J by 3 bases, 23 bases remained unmatched. In germline, CDR1 is SGHNT, CDR2 YYREEE (reference sequence). CDR3 protein: CASSSKRPTDRGQNFYEQYF. The CDR3 region has the DNA TGTGCCAGCAGCTCAAAAAGACCTACCGACAGGGGTCAGAATTTCTACGAGCAGTACTTC.

This rearrangement joins TRBV13 to TRBJ2-5; possible D gene TRBD2, 6 bases. Per germline, CDR1 PRHDT and CDR2 FYEKMQ (reference sequence). V lost 5 bases to trimming and J lost 4 bases, with 8 bases between them. The CDR3 is 12 amino acids. CDR3 sequence: CASSRAGETQYF. In DNA, the CDR3 is TGTGCCAGCAGCCGAGCGGGAGAGACCCAGTACTTC.

V is TRBV10-3 and J is TRBJ2-7, with 7 nucleotides matching TRBD2. CDR3 size: 15 residues. The germline CDR1 and CDR2 sequences are ENHRY and SYGVKD. V trimming: 0 bases; J trimming: 0 bases; junction bases outside the gene matches: 2. Here the CDR3 DNA reads TGTGCCATCAGTGAGTCTCCTAGCGGCTCCTACGAGCAGTACTTC. It specifies CAISESPSGSYEQYF.

This clone has just one count. Possible read error: a much larger clone is one base away. V usage is TRBV19 and J usage is TRBJ1-5, with TRBD1 identical over 7 bases. Germline CDR1 and CDR2: LNHDA and SQIVND (reference sequence). The CDR3 consists of 15 residues. The junction had 2 bases not matched to a gene; V was cut back by 3 bases and J by 0 bases. The CDR3 DNA reads TGTGCCAGTAGTATGGGACAGAATAGCAATCAGCCCCAGCATTTT. Encoded protein: CASSMGQNSNQPQHF.

This chain uses TRBV5-1 with TRBJ1-5, with unresolved D. V was shortened by 3 bases and J by 3 bases, with 10 bases between the two germline ends. Germline V gene lookup returns CDR1 SGHRS and CDR2 YFSETQ. The CDR3 has 14 amino acids. CDR3 sequence reads: CASSSEGVNQPQHF. CDR3 nucleotides: TGCGCCAGCAGCTCCGAAGGAGTCAATCAGCCCCAGCATTTT.

The V call is TRBV19, the J call TRBJ1-2; no reliable D call. Germline V lookup: CDR1 LNHDA, CDR2 SQIVND (reference sequence). V was trimmed by 5 bases and J by 3 bases, leaving 7 bases between them. The CDR3 covers 12 residues. The chain's CDR3 is CASSARYYGYTF. The CDR3 DNA is TGTGCCAGTAGTGCCAGATACTATGGCTACACCTTC.

The genes are TRBV19 and TRBJ1-2; D gene unclear. Per germline, CDR1 LNHDA and CDR2 SQIVND (reference sequence). V dropped 6 bases and J dropped 0 bases, with 11 bases sitting between them. CDR3 length: 14 residues. The CDR3 DNA reads as TGTGCCAGTAGGCAACCGGGATCTAACTATGGCTACACCTTC. Translating it yields CASRQPGSNYGYTF.

V gene TRBV18 combines with J gene TRBJ1-2; TRBD1 aligns across 11 bases. The CDR3 extends over 15 amino acids. Trimming cost V 2 bases and J 2 bases; bases outside gene matches: 1. From germline, CDR1 is KGHSH and CDR2 LQKENI. CDR3: CASSPGTGGNYGYTF. For the CDR3, the DNA is TGTGCCAGCTCACCAGGGACAGGGGGAAACTATGGCTACACCTTC.

This clone was recorded a few times. This sequence joins TRBV5-4 and TRBJ2-1, with a tentative D call TRBD2 (6 bases). The CDR3 consists of 12 residues. V lost 3 bases, J lost 14 bases, and 15 bases lay in between. Germline CDR1 SGHNT, CDR2 YYREEE (reference sequence). This CDR3 is CASSSKGGDEFF. The CDR3 DNA follows: TGTGCCAGCAGCTCAAAGGGCGGGGACGAGTTCTTC.

The count of this clone is one. The rearrangement links TRBV30 to TRBJ1-3; D uncertain. CDR1 and CDR2 (germline): GTSNPN, SVGIG (reference sequence). The CDR3 is 13 residues long. V was clipped by 4 bases and J by 3 bases, with 10 bases between them. CDR3 DNA: TGTGCCTGGAAGGTCGGAGGTGGAAACACCATATATTTT. This encodes CAWKVGGGNTIYF.